The clone carrying this T cell receptor (beta chain) was recorded many times. What it binds is unknown. Germline V gene lookup returns CDR1 DFQATT and CDR2 SNEGSKA (reference sequence). Trimming took 6 bases from V and 2 from J; bases not matched to a gene: 7. This CDR3 comprises 15 residues. This sample was taken from a study of T cells after yellow fever vaccination. Study context: In the case of low-cell-number fractions, SMART-Seq v4 Ultra Low Input was used for preparation.

MiXCR, applied by TCRdb to the 5' RACE reads, yields one record per CDR3 protein. This sample has fewer than 150,000 distinct CDR3 sequences, with 7% to 9% found just once. General observations from the study: Highly abundant clonotypes carried over from the bulk population could end up in FACS-sorted repertoires as contaminants. CD4 and CD8 compartments shared a small share of clonotypes.

This chain uses TRBV20-1 with TRBJ2-4; TRBD1 matches 10 bases. The clonotype was recovered from a man aged 25 to 40 who received the YFV17D yellow fever vaccine. The sequencing here drew on CD4+ T cells sorted from PBMCs, taken 5 days after the yellow fever booster vaccination. The CDR3 is CSARRQGATKNIQYF. Written as DNA, the CDR3 is TGCAGTGCCCGACGACAGGGGGCGACCAAAAACATTCAGTACTTC.